One sample yielded the 24 T cell receptor beta chains listed below, sequenced in a study of tumor and adjacent non-tumor tissue in lung cancer. A modified ARM-PCR protocol with three rounds of nested PCR amplified TCRbeta. TCRdb independently ran MiXCR on the multiplex PCR reads; one entry per CDR3 protein. The sample shows about 100,000 distinct CDR3 sequences, 55% to 65% of them seen only once. RNA was extracted from bulk tissue without any cell sorting. Distant lung tissue was collected more than 3 cm away from the tumor edge. Input material: distant non-tumor lung tissue. All receptors come from a man aged 25-45 years with non-small cell lung cancer.

In its sample, this clonotype was seen many times. The chain couples TRBV5-5 to TRBJ2-7; D may be TRBD1 (5 bases). Germline CDR1 reads SGHKS; CDR2 reads YYEKEE (reference sequence). V lost 2 bases to trimming and J lost 0 bases, with 18 bases between them. This CDR3 is built from 17 residues. The CDR3 sequence: CASSLGSRQRISYEQYF. In DNA form, the CDR3 reads TGTGCCAGCAGCTTAGGATCCAGACAGCGAATCTCCTACGAGCAGTACTTC.

This clonotype was seen ten or more times. The genes are TRBV6-6 and TRBJ1-1; TRBD1 might be the D (6 bases). From germline, CDR1 is MNHNY and CDR2 SVGAGI (reference sequence). The CDR3 loop spans 15 amino acids. The V end lost 5 bases, the J end lost 6 bases, and 19 bases lay between the germline ends. The CDR3 DNA follows: TGTGCCAGCAGTCCGACCATACAGGGCCTCCCTGAAGCTTTCTTT. Translated: CASSPTIQGLPEAFF.

A few counts support this clonotype. A much larger clone differs by one base, so this may be a read error. V and J are TRBV12-3 or TRBV12-4 and TRBJ2-1, with D possibly being TRBD1 (6 bases). Trimming removed 5 bases from V and 5 bases from J, with 16 bases in between. The CDR3 runs to 15 residues. CDR3 sequence (DNA): TGTGCCAGCAGTCCCGGGGACAAGGGTAACAATGAGCAGTTCTTC. Protein product: CASSPGDKGNNEQFF.

The genes are TRBV6-2 or TRBV6-3 and TRBJ2-2; a weak D match, TRBD1 (5 bases). Germline V gene data show CDR1 as MNHEY and CDR2 as SVGEGT. This CDR3 is 17 amino acids long. V dropped 3 bases and J dropped 8 bases, with 22 bases sitting between them. The CDR3 DNA sequence: TGTGCCAGCAGTTATCGTCTAGGGGATCAGGGTACAGGGGAGCTGTTTTTT. Translated: CASSYRLGDQGTGELFF.

Points on this clonotype: Germline is not matched at one junction end, which may reflect a read error. J is TRBJ2-7 and V is TRBV20-1, with D possibly matching TRBD2 (6 bases). The germline V gene has CDR1 DFQATT and CDR2 SNEGSKA (reference sequence). There are 15 residues in the CDR3. The DNA for the CDR3 is TGTAGTGCACCCGCATGGGACTCCTCGGTCTACAAGCAGTACTTC. Translating gives CSAPAWDSSVYKQYF.

Remarks on this clonotype: Mismatch with germline at one junction end may stem from a read error. V gene TRBV6-2 or TRBV6-3 combines with J gene TRBJ1-5, with a weak D call TRBD1 (5 bases). This CDR3 spans 14 amino acids. In germline, CDR1 is MNHEY, CDR2 SVGEGT. Here the CDR3 reads CASSLGVSNQAQHF. DNA of the CDR3: TGCGCCAGCAGCCTAGGGGTTAGCAATCAGGCCCAGCATTTT.

Notes on this clonotype: A much larger clone sits a single nucleotide away, making a read error possible. The chain combines TRBV30 with TRBJ2-3; D uncertain. The J call may be faulty, since TRBJ1-5 better matches the DNA end. CDR1 GTSNPN and CDR2 SVGIG come from the germline V gene (reference sequence). The CDR3 loop spans 14 amino acids. CDR3 protein: CAWSPGTNTDTQHF. The CDR3 nucleotides are TGTGCCTGGTCTCCGGGAACTAACACAGATACGCAGCATTTT.

Remarks on this clonotype: One end of the junction does not line up with germline, which may come from a read error. The DNA of the CDR3 is TGTGCCAGCAGCTTGTATCCGGGAAGGACTCGGAGGGAGACCCATTACTTC. It codes for CASSLYPGRTRRETHYF. V is TRBV11-1 and J is TRBJ2-5; possibly TRBD2 for D (6 bases). Germline loops: CDR1 SGHAT, CDR2 FQDESV (reference sequence). This CDR3 has 17 amino acids.

In regard to this clonotype: A junction end diverges from the germline sequence, so it may reflect a read error. The V call is TRBV4-1, the J call TRBJ2-3, with TRBD2 matching over 8 bases. The CDR3 covers 17 residues. Germline loops: CDR1 MGHRA, CDR2 YSYEKL. The CDR3 sequence is CASSAGTSGIVTDTQYF. CDR3 sequence (DNA): TGCGCAAGCAGCGCCGGGACTAGTGGGATAGTAACAGATACGCAGTATTTT.

Concerning this clonotype: A read error may produce the germline difference seen at one junction end. This rearrangement joins TRBV20-1 to TRBJ2-1; D unresolved. Per the germline V gene, CDR1 is DFQATT and CDR2 is SNEGSKA (reference sequence). The CDR3 is 14 residues long. In DNA form, the CDR3 reads TGCAGTGCAAATTACTGGCGAGTGTACATTGAGCAGTTCTTC. It translates to CSANYWRVYIEQFF.

Notes on this clonotype: The junction and the germline gene differ at one end; a read error may be behind it. The V and J genes are TRBV11-2 and TRBJ2-7; TRBD2 matches at 8 bases. This CDR3 is 15 amino acids long. Germline V gene lookup returns CDR1 SGHAT and CDR2 FQNNGV. For the CDR3, the DNA is TGTGCCATCAGCACCCCCGGGACTAGGTATCACGAGCAGTGCTTC. It translates to CAISTPGTRYHEQCF.

Comments on this clonotype: Germline and junction disagree at one end, which may indicate a read error. The chain carries TRBV28 and TRBJ2-7, with TRBD1 matching 7 bases. Per the germline V gene, CDR1 is MDHEN and CDR2 is SYDVKM. The CDR3 runs to 14 residues. The CDR3 DNA reads TGTACCAGCAGCAAGAGGACAGGTTCCTACGAGCAGTATTTC. Translating gives CTSSKRTGSYEQYF.

V usage is TRBV7-2 and J usage is TRBJ2-3; the match to TRBD2 covers 9 bases. V gave up 5 bases and J gave up 2 bases; unmatched junction bases: 14. The CDR3 covers 18 residues. Looked up from germline, CDR1 is SGHTA and CDR2 is FQGNSA. The CDR3 DNA reads as TGTGCCAGCAGCCAGCGGGGGGATAGCGGGGGCCCCACAGATACGCAGTATTTT. Its protein is CASSQRGDSGGPTDTQYF.

Concerning this clonotype: This sequence may be a read error, since a much larger clone differs from it by one base. The chain carries TRBV7-8 and TRBJ2-5; tentatively, D is TRBD1 (6 bases). CDR3 length: 14 residues. CDR1 and CDR2 from the germline V gene are SGHVS and FQNEAQ. The CDR3 reads CASSSTGIGEAQYF. For the CDR3, the DNA is TGTGCCAGCAGCTCCACAGGGATTGGAGAGGCCCAGTACTTC.

The chain joins TRBV11-1 to TRBJ2-1; 10 bases line up with TRBD2. The CDR3 has 16 residues. Germline V gene lookup returns CDR1 SGHAT and CDR2 FQDESV (reference sequence). V shed 3 bases, J shed 5 bases, and the junction held 7 bases outside the gene matches. The CDR3 nucleotides are TGTGCCAGCAGCTTTATGGGTCTAGCGGGGGACAATGAGCAGTTCTTC. This gives the protein CASSFMGLAGDNEQFF.

Of note for this clonotype: A read error may be the cause here, since a much bigger clone is one base away. This chain uses TRBV24-1 with TRBJ1-5; 8 bases agree with TRBD1. The CDR3 consists of 18 residues. Germline V gives CDR1 KGHDR, CDR2 SFDVKD. The CDR3 protein is CATCDRPRTGKWNQPQHF. CDR3 DNA sequence: TGTGCCACCTGTGATCGTCCCAGGACAGGGAAGTGGAATCAGCCCCAGCATTTT.

As regards this clonotype: The junction shows a germline mismatch at one end, possibly a read error. The V call is TRBV12-3 or TRBV12-4, the J call TRBJ2-7; D is unresolved. The CDR3 covers 13 residues. The CDR3 loop is CTSTFSGAYEQYF. CDR3 nucleotide sequence: TGTACCAGCACATTTTCTGGGGCCTACGAGCAGTACTTC.

About this clonotype itself: Without the conserved terminal phenylalanine or tryptophan, this CDR3 likely stems from a read error. The gene calls are TRBV11-2 and TRBJ2-3, with TRBD2 matching 11 bases. This CDR3 comprises 17 residues. CDR1 and CDR2 (germline): SGHAT, FQNNGV. Trimming cost V 2 bases and J 3 bases; bases outside gene matches: 7. CDR3 nucleotides: TGTGCCAGCAGCTTATTCATAGCGGGAGGGCCGACAGATACGCAGTATTAT. This codes for CASSLFIAGGPTDTQYY.

The chain recombines TRBV7-9 with TRBJ1-4; D remains ambiguous. CDR1 is SEHNR, CDR2 FQNEAQ, per germline (reference sequence). CDR3 length: 13 amino acids. V was pared by 5 bases and J by 6 bases, with 10 bases between. The CDR3 bases are TGTGCCAGCAGCCGTTACGGGGATGAAAAACTGTTTTTT. It translates to CASSRYGDEKLFF.

For this clonotype: The missing conserved phenylalanine or tryptophan at the end of this CDR3 makes a read error likely. This chain connects TRBV11-2 to TRBJ2-1; possible D gene TRBD2, 5 bases. The CDR3 covers 16 residues. Trimming took off 7 bases at V and 1 base at J, with 17 bases between the two ends. Germline V lookup: CDR1 SGHAT, CDR2 FQNNGV. The CDR3 DNA follows: TGTGCCAGCACCCTATCAGCGGCCCTATCCTACAATGAGCAGTTCTTA. Its protein is CASTLSAALSYNEQFL.

This clonotype was recorded once. The germline gene is not matched at one end of the junction; a read error may be the cause. The chain couples TRBV12-3 or TRBV12-4 to TRBJ2-7, with 7 bases fitting TRBD2. The CDR3 has 11 amino acids. The CDR3 coding sequence is TGCGTCAGCGGGAAGTACTACGAGCAGTACTTC. Its protein product is CVSGKYYEQYF.

The chain carries TRBV20-1 and TRBJ2-7; 7 bases line up with TRBD1. Germline loops: CDR1 DFQATT, CDR2 SNEGSKA (reference sequence). V was pared by 0 bases and J by 7 bases, with 15 bases of the junction left unmatched. The CDR3 is 16 residues long. CDR3 DNA sequence: TGCAGTGCTAGAGATTTTTCTGTGGGACAGCCCAATGAGCAGTACTTC. Its translation: CSARDFSVGQPNEQYF.

As for this clonotype: The CDR3 does not close with the conserved phenylalanine or tryptophan, likely indicating a read error. Because the CDR3's place on the DNA is in doubt, the DNA is left out and the CDR3 is given as listed by TCRdb. The J gene is TRBJ2-3, the V gene TRBV4-3; the table's D gene call, TRBD1, was not cross checked with the DNA. The CDR3 length equals 17 residues, ends included. Germline V CDR1 and CDR2: LGHNA, YSLEER. The CDR3 loop is CASTFPPRTGAGDTQYS.

On this clonotype itself: A much larger clonotype is one base distant, so this may be a read error. V gene TRBV6-1 combines with J gene TRBJ1-1, with 7 positions matching TRBD1. J lost 1 base, V lost 7 bases, and 9 bases had no gene match. Germline loops: CDR1 MNHNS, CDR2 SASEGT. The CDR3 contains 15 residues. CDR3 sequence (DNA): TGTGCCAGCATTGTCTTCAGGGGGAGGAACACTGAAGCTTTCTTT. Translating gives CASIVFRGRNTEAFF.